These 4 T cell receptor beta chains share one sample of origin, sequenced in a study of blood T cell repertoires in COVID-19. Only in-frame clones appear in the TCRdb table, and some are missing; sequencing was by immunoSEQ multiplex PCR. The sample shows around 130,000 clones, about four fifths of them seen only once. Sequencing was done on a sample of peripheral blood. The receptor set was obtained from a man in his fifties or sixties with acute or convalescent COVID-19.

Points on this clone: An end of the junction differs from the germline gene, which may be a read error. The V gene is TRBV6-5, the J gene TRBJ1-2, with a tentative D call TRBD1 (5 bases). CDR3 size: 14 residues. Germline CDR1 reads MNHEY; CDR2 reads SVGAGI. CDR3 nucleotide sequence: TGTGCCAGCAGTCACTCAGAAGGGGAGGATGGCTACACCTTC. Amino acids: CASSHSEGEDGYTF.

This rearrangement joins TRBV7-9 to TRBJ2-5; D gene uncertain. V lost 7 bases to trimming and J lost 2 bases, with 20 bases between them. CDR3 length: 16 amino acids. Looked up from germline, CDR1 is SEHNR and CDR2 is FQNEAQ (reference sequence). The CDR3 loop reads CASTSGSRNSQETQYF. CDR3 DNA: TGTGCCAGCACTTCGGGTAGCAGAAACTCACAAGAGACCCAGTACTTC.

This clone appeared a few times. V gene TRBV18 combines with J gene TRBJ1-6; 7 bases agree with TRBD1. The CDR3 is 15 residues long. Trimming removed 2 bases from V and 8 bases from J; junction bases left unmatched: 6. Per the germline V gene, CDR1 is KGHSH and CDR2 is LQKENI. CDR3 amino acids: CASSPDRARDSPLHF. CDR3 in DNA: TGTGCCAGCTCACCAGACAGGGCGCGGGATTCACCCCTCCACTTT.

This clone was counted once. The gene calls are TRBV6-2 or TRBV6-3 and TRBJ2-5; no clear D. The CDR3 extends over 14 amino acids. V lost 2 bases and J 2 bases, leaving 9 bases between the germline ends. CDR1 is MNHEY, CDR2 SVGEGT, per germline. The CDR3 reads CASSYGGSQETQYF. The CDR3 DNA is TGTGCCAGCAGTTACGGCGGCAGTCAAGAGACCCAGTACTTC.